This T cell receptor (beta chain) was sequenced during a study of graft-versus-host responses after intestinal transplantation. Across the study: All recipients were given anti-thymocyte globulin induction, and tacrolimus and steroids were then administered for roughly 3 years. General study points: Levels of circulating GvH clones at their peak were associated with early post-transplant HvG declines. There were GvH clones found in recipient marrow, and some of them appeared first in ileum or blood. Individuals carrying graft-donor T cell macrochimerism showed high graft-versus-host to host-versus-graft clonal ratios in allografts.

The CDR3 totals 16 residues. Trimming removed 2 bases from V and 1 base from J; junction bases left unmatched: 3. CDR1 is SGHTA and CDR2 is FQGTGA in the germline V gene. Using immunoSEQ multiplex PCR, the repertoire was profiled, and TCRdb retains in-frame clones only, with some absent. The data show about 61,000 clones, approximately 94% seen once. In regard to this clone: The antigen remains unidentified.

The TCR originated in a human donor who was the organ donor for an intestinal transplant. The sample here was unstimulated CD4+ T cells sorted from spleen or lymph node cells, taken before transplant. The chain is built from TRBV7-3 and TRBJ2-2; TRBD2 agrees at 8 bases. The CDR3 DNA reads TGTGCCAGCAGCTTAGGAACTAGCGGGAACACCGGGGAGCTGTTTTTT. It specifies CASSLGTSGNTGELFF.